This is a list of T cell receptor beta chains from one sample in a study of shared clonotypes between healthy human individuals. Libraries were prepared by immunoSEQ multiplex PCR; TCRdb keeps only in-frame clonotypes and omits some of them. This sample has around 1,000,000 clones; approximately 77% occur once, and the top ten carry 0.89%. Sequencing used memory CD4+ T cells from PBMCs. The source is a man in his late teens or twenties in good health. Some clones in this sample may be carry-over from other donors' samples. Both conserved end residues are part of each CDR3. Fields, in order: D gene, J gene, clone size, V gene, CDR3 protein, CDR3 DNA. A D gene is named only where the DNA matches it firmly. The size of a clone is reported for some rows only, either as once, few or many, or as a class for expanded clones.

-,TRBJ2-2,-,TRBV9,CASSVLAGELFF,TGTGCCAGCAGCGTACTGGCCGGGGAGCTGTTTTTT
TRBD1,TRBJ1-2,-,TRBV7-3,CASSVAGGSGYTF,TGTGCCAGCAGCGTAGCAGGGGGAAGCGGCTACACCTTC
-,TRBJ2-5,-,TRBV30,CAWSVGPQETQYF,TGTGCCTGGAGTGTAGGTCCGCAAGAGACCCAGTACTTC
-,TRBJ2-7,-,TRBV25-1,CASSGAGAYEQYF,TGTGCCAGCAGTGGGGCAGGGGCCTACGAGCAGTACTTC
-,TRBJ2-5,-,TRBV7-8,CASSANVGGFETQYF,TGTGCCAGCAGCGCTAACGTGGGGGGCTTCGAGACCCAGTACTTC
-,TRBJ2-1,-,TRBV6-6,CASSLPGTVNEQFF,TGTGCCAGCAGCCTCCCGGGAACCGTCAATGAGCAGTTCTTC
-,TRBJ2-2,-,TRBV4-1,CASSQGEVSGELFF,TGCGCCAGCAGCCAAGGGGAAGTGTCCGGGGAGCTGTTTTTT
TRBD1,TRBJ2-7,-,TRBV28,CASQSTGQGSYEQYF,TGTGCCAGCCAATCAACGGGACAGGGCTCCTACGAGCAGTACTTC
-,TRBJ1-1,-,TRBV18,CASCRPAGTEAFF,TGTGCCAGCTGTCGGCCGGCGGGCACTGAAGCTTTCTTT
TRBD2,TRBJ2-1,once,TRBV6-5,CASSYGLAAYNEQFF,TGTGCCAGCAGTTACGGGCTAGCGGCGTACAATGAGCAGTTCTTC
-,TRBJ2-7,-,TRBV2,CASSEQVYEQYF,TGTGCCAGCAGTGAGCAGGTCTACGAGCAGTACTTC
TRBD2,TRBJ2-3,-,TRBV7-3,CASSGDGGRTQYF,TGTGCCAGCAGTGGTGATGGCGGGAGGACGCAGTATTTT
-,TRBJ1-1,-,TRBV5-6,CASTNRENTEAFF,TGTGCCAGCACGAACAGGGAGAACACTGAAGCTTTCTTT
-,TRBJ1-1,few,TRBV7-9,CASDPNSPGNTEAFF,TGTGCCAGCGATCCTAATTCCCCAGGGAACACTGAAGCTTTCTTT